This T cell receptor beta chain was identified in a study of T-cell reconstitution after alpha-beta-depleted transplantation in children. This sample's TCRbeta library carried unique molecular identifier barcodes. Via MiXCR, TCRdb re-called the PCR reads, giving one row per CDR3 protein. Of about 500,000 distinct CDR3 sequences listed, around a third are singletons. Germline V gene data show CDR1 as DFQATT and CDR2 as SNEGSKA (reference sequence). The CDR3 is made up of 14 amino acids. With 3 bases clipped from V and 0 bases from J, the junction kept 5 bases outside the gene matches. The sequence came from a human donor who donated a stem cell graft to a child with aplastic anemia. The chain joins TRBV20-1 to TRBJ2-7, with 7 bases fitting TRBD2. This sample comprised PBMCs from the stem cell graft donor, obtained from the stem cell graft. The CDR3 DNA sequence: TGCAGTGCTAGCCGGCGGGGGTACTCCTACGAGCAGTACGTC. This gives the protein CSASRRGYSYEQYV.